A selection of T cell receptor beta chains follows, all from one sample in a study of blood T cell repertoires in COVID-19. Clones were read by immunoSEQ multiplex PCR, and TCRdb kept only the in-frame ones, dropping some. The sample lists some 160,000 clones; 65% to 80% were seen once. The sample taken for sequencing was PBMCs or T cells enriched from blood (not recorded which). The source is a woman in her 70s in a cohort exposed to, infected with or recovered from COVID-19 (not recorded which). Both conserved end residues are part of each CDR3. The D gene is left open where the match is weak. The size field is filled for only some rows; it gives once, few, many or a size class.

J,length,size,D,V,DNA,CDR3
TRBJ2-1,15,.,TRBD2,TRBV10-3,TGTGCCATCAGTGAATCTGCGGGAGCGAAGAATGAGCAGTTCTTC,CAISESAGAKNEQFF
TRBJ1-2,12,.,.,TRBV5-4,TGTGCCAGCACCCAGGGCTGGGGTGGCTACACCTTC,CASTQGWGGYTF
TRBJ2-3,13,.,TRBD2,TRBV9,TGTGCCAGCAGCGTAGGATATGGGGGGGGGCAGTATTTT,CASSVGYGGGQYF
TRBJ2-4,17,.,.,TRBV4-2,TGTGCCAGCAGCCAAGAGCTCCCATCCCAGGGCAAAAACATTCAGTACTTC,CASSQELPSQGKNIQYF
TRBJ2-1,15,.,.,TRBV4-2,TGTGCCAGCAGCCAAGATCGGAGTCCCAGTATTGAGCAGTTCTTC,CASSQDRSPSIEQFF
TRBJ1-5,13,.,TRBD1,TRBV3-1/TRBV3-2,TGTGCCAGCAGCCGCCCAGGGGGGCAGCCCCAGCATTTT,CASSRPGGQPQHF
TRBJ1-2,14,.,.,TRBV11-2,TGTGCCAGCAGTTACCGGGAATGGAACCGTGGCTACACCTTC,CASSYREWNRGYTF
TRBJ1-2,15,.,.,TRBV3-1/TRBV3-2,TGTGCCAGCAGCCTGATCGGACTGGGTAACTATGGCTACACCTTC,CASSLIGLGNYGYTF
TRBJ1-1,12,.,.,TRBV28,TGTGTTACGCGGCAGGCGGGCACTGAAGCTTTCTTT,CVTRQAGTEAFF
TRBJ2-4,15,.,.,TRBV28,TGTGCCAGCAGTGATCAGGGTTCGGGCAAAAACATTCAGTACTTC,CASSDQGSGKNIQYF
TRBJ2-1,14,.,TRBD1,TRBV2,TGTGCCAGCACGACAGGGGGCTCCCACAATGAGCAGTTCTTC,CASTTGGSHNEQFF
TRBJ2-3,14,.,TRBD1,TRBV2,TGTGCCAGCGGACAGGACAGGGATGCAGATACGCAGTATTTT,CASGQDRDADTQYF
TRBJ1-6,14,.,.,TRBV28,TGTGCCAGCAGCCTAACCCGATATAATTCACCCCTCCACTTT,CASSLTRYNSPLHF
TRBJ2-1,16,.,.,TRBV28,TGTGCCAGCAGTCCCACGGACTCCCCGCCCTACAATGAGCAGTTCTTC,CASSPTDSPPYNEQFF
TRBJ1-4,15,.,.,TRBV7-9,TGTGCCAGCAGCCGCCTCAGGGGCTATAATGAAAAACTGTTTTTT,CASSRLRGYNEKLFF
TRBJ1-1,16,.,.,TRBV28,TGTGCCAGCAGTTTAACCGCCACCCGTAGTTTCACTGAAGCTTTCTTT,CASSLTATRSFTEAFF
TRBJ2-7,16,few,.,TRBV6-5,TGTGCCAGCAGTTATTCGGAAGGGACTGCGTCCTACGAGCAGTACTTC,CASSYSEGTASYEQYF
TRBJ2-7,13,.,.,TRBV14,TGTGCCAGCAGCCAAAGGGGTTCGTACGAGCAGTACTTC,CASSQRGSYEQYF
TRBJ2-1,16,few,TRBD2,TRBV5-6,TGTGCCAGCAGCCTCGGACTAGCGGGAGTTGTCGGGGAGGAGTTCTTC,CASSLGLAGVVGEEFF
TRBJ2-6,15,.,.,TRBV3-1/TRBV3-2,TGTGCCAGCAGCCGTCAGGGGCGTGGGGCCAACGTCCTGACTTTC,CASSRQGRGANVLTF
TRBJ2-4,14,few,.,TRBV2,TGTGCCAGCAGTGGGTACCGGGACACTCTATCCCAGTACTTC,CASSGYRDTLSQYF
TRBJ2-1,14,once,.,TRBV11-2,TGTGCCAGCAGCTCCGCGGGATCCTACAATGAGCAGTTCTTC,CASSSAGSYNEQFF
TRBJ1-2,11,.,.,TRBV7-2,TGTGCCAGCAGCTTCCTTTATGGCTACACCTTC,CASSFLYGYTF
TRBJ2-5,16,.,TRBD1,TRBV28,TGTGCCAGCAGCCCCCGGGGGACAGGAGGTGGAGAGACCCAGTACTTC,CASSPRGTGGGETQYF
TRBJ1-1,15,.,TRBD1,TRBV4-2,TGTGCCAGCAGCCAAGTGGGACAGGGGAACACTGAAGCTTTCTTT,CASSQVGQGNTEAFF
TRBJ2-1,15,.,.,TRBV19,TGTGCCAGTAGTATCCCGGGACTGAACTACAATGAGCAGTTCTTC,CASSIPGLNYNEQFF
TRBJ2-1,15,.,.,TRBV11-2,TGTGCCAGCAGCTTCGGGTTAGCGCTCCACAATGAGCAGTTCTTC,CASSFGLALHNEQFF
TRBJ2-7,15,.,.,TRBV11-2,TGTGCCAGCAGCCCCCTGGGGGGACTCACCTACGAGCAGTACTTC,CASSPLGGLTYEQYF
TRBJ2-2,18,many,.,TRBV21-1,TGTGCCAGCAGCAAAGAATTTTGCGGGGGTCCGTACACCGGGGAGCTGTTTTTT,CASSKEFCGGPYTGELFF
TRBJ2-1,12,.,.,TRBV7-2,TGTGCCAGCAGCTTATTTTCGACTCAGCAGTTCTTC,CASSLFSTQQFF
TRBJ2-7,13,few,.,TRBV7-9,TGTGCCAGCAGCCGAGACAGTTTAGGGGAGCAGTACTTC,CASSRDSLGEQYF
TRBJ1-2,13,.,.,TRBV24-1,TGTGCCACCAGTGATTTGACAGGGTACGGCTACACCTTC,CATSDLTGYGYTF
TRBJ2-2,12,.,.,TRBV7-9,TGTGCCAGCAGCATCCCTTCCGGGGAGCTGTTTTTT,CASSIPSGELFF
TRBJ2-1,15,.,.,TRBV18,TGTGCCAGCTCCCCAACCGTGGGGGGTTACAATGAGCAGTTCTTC,CASSPTVGGYNEQFF
TRBJ2-7,15,.,TRBD1,TRBV27,TGTGCCAGCAAGTTTGAGAGGGACAGTTTATACGAGCAGTACTTC,CASKFERDSLYEQYF
TRBJ2-7,15,.,.,TRBV15,TGTGCCACCAGCAGAGATTTGTTAGCGGAAAACGAGCAGTACTTC,CATSRDLLAENEQYF
TRBJ1-2,15,once,TRBD1,TRBV18,TGTGCCAGCTCACCACAAGACGACAGGGGCTATGGCTACACCTTC,CASSPQDDRGYGYTF
TRBJ2-7,13,.,.,TRBV12-3/TRBV12-4,TGTGCCAGCAGTTCGAGTCCTTCCTACGAGCAGTACTTC,CASSSSPSYEQYF
TRBJ1-4,16,.,.,TRBV5-8,TGTGCCAGCAGCACGCCCCGGGCGGGCTTGGGGGAAAAACTGTTTTTT,CASSTPRAGLGEKLFF
TRBJ1-5,15,.,.,TRBV7-2,TGTGCCAGCAGCTCCCAGGCTACCTGGAATCAGCCCCAGCATTTT,CASSSQATWNQPQHF
TRBJ2-4,18,.,.,TRBV11-3,TGTGCCAGCAGCTTATTTGCCCGAGGTCCACAAGCCAAAAACATTCAGTACTTC,CASSLFARGPQAKNIQYF
TRBJ1-1,16,few,TRBD1,TRBV5-1,TGCGCCAGCAGCTTGGGACAGGGAATTGAGAACACTGAAGCTTTCTTT,CASSLGQGIENTEAFF
TRBJ1-6,12,.,.,TRBV3-1/TRBV3-2,TGTGCCAGCAGCCAAGTAAATTCACCCCTCCACTTT,CASSQVNSPLHF
TRBJ1-6,13,.,.,TRBV19,TGTGCCAGTAGTATCCAGGTTTACTCACCCCTCCACTTT,CASSIQVYSPLHF
TRBJ2-1,16,once,.,TRBV28,TGTGCCAGCAGTTCACCTAGCGCACTATCCTACAATGAGCAGTTCTTC,CASSSPSALSYNEQFF
TRBJ1-5,13,.,.,TRBV19,TGTGCCAGTAGTAGACAGGCCGCCGGGCCCCAGCATTTT,CASSRQAAGPQHF
TRBJ2-2,14,.,TRBD1,TRBV19,TGTGCCAGTAGCCGTCAGGGGGCAGGCGGGGAGCTGTTTTTT,CASSRQGAGGELFF
TRBJ2-3,15,.,.,TRBV29-1,TGCAGCGTTGCTAGGCCAAGAGTGGGCACAGATACGCAGTATTTT,CSVARPRVGTDTQYF
TRBJ1-4,16,.,TRBD1,TRBV28,TGTGCCAGCAGTTTATATAGCGGGACAGGGCGTGTAAAACTGTTTTTT,CASSLYSGTGRVKLFF
TRBJ2-7,15,.,TRBD2,TRBV9,TGTGCCAGCAGCGTAACTAGCGGGGCCTCCTACGAGCAGTACTTC,CASSVTSGASYEQYF
TRBJ2-2,14,once,TRBD1,TRBV24-1,TGTGCCACCAGTGGGGACAGGGTTTTCTCGGAGCTGTTTTTT,CATSGDRVFSELFF